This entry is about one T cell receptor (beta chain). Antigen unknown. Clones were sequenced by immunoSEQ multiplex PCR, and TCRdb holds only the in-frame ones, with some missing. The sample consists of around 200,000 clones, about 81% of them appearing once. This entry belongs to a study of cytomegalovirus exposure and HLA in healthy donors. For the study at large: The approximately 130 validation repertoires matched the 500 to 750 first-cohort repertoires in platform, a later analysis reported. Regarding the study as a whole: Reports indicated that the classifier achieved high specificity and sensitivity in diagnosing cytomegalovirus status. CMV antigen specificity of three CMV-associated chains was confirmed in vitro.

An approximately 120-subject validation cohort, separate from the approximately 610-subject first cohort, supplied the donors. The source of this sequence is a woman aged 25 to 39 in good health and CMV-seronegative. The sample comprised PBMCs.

The CDR3 loop reads CASSFVDSGDTQYF. CDR3 nucleotide sequence: TGTGCCAGCAGCTTTGTGGACTCTGGAGATACGCAGTATTTT. This chain uses TRBV5-6 with TRBJ2-3; weak D call: TRBD2 (5 bases). The CDR3 length is 14 residues. V was pared by 2 bases and J by 5 bases, with 12 bases between. Germline CDR1 SGHDT, CDR2 YYEEEE.